A selection of T cell receptor beta chains follows, all from one sample in a study of blood T cells in healthy people across ages. TCRdb analysed the 5' RACE reads with MiXCR anew, one entry per CDR3 protein. The sample carries approximately 810,000 distinct CDR3 sequences, about 28% recorded once. Sample: blood. All receptors derive from a woman aged 80 or over in good health. CDR3s include the opening cysteine and the closing phenylalanine or tryptophan. D genes are given only for firm matches. Some rows mark clone size as missing; the rest say once, few, many or name a class of expanded clone.

v_call	clone_size	j_call	d_call	cdr3_nt	cdr3_aa
TRBV5-1	many	TRBJ2-5	NA	TGCGCCAGCAGCTTGGCCGGGACCGGCCAAGAGACCCAGTACTTC	CASSLAGTGQETQYF
TRBV2	NA	TRBJ2-1	TRBD1	TGTGCCAGCAGTGGGGACAGGGTGGCCAATGAGCAGTTCTTC	CASSGDRVANEQFF
TRBV11-2	NA	TRBJ2-1	NA	TGTGCCAGCACCTTGAAGCGCCGGGGGCTGAACAATGAGCAGTTCTTC	CASTLKRRGLNNEQFF
TRBV29-1	NA	TRBJ2-7	NA	TGCAGCGTGGGGGACGGGAACTCCTACGAGCAGTACTTC	CSVGDGNSYEQYF
TRBV7-2	NA	TRBJ1-6	NA	TGTGCCAGCAGCTTAAGGGCTCCGGGACCGGCGGCTTCACCCCTCCACTTT	CASSLRAPGPAASPLHF
TRBV5-1	many	TRBJ2-3	NA	TGTGCCAGCAGCTTAGGAACAAGCACAGATACGCAGTATTTT	CASSLGTSTDTQYF
TRBV5-6	NA	TRBJ2-1	NA	TGTGCCAGCAGCTTGGCGGGCGTGGAAGAGTTCTTC	CASSLAGVEEFF
TRBV9	many	TRBJ2-1	NA	TGTGCCAGCAGCGTAGGAGGGGGGAGTTACAATGAGCAGTTCTTC	CASSVGGGSYNEQFF
TRBV18	few	TRBJ1-2	NA	TGTGCCAGCTCACCCTCCCCGGCGGGTCTGGTCAAGGGTCGAGGCTACACCTTC	CASSPSPAGLVKGRGYTF
TRBV20-1	few	TRBJ2-5	NA	TGCAGTGCTCTAAAGGGGGAGACCCAGTACTTC	CSALKGETQYF
TRBV6-1	NA	TRBJ1-5	NA	TGTGCCAGCAGTGAAGTCGGGGGGGCAAGCAATCAGCCCCAGCATTTT	CASSEVGGASNQPQHF
TRBV7-8	few	TRBJ1-6	NA	TGTGCCAGCACAGCTCGGTCCTATAATTCACCCCTCCACTTT	CASTARSYNSPLHF
TRBV5-1	NA	TRBJ2-7	TRBD2	TGCGCCAGCAGCCGAAATGCGGGACTAGCGGCCTACGAGCAGTACTTC	CASSRNAGLAAYEQYF
TRBV20-1	NA	TRBJ2-5	TRBD1	TGCAGTGCCTTTCGAGCCGGGACAGGGGAAGAGACCCAGTACTTC	CSAFRAGTGEETQYF
TRBV28	few	TRBJ1-2	NA	TGTGCCAGCAGTCCCCTCTATGGCTACACCTTC	CASSPLYGYTF
TRBV20-1	many	TRBJ2-3	TRBD2	TGCAGGGGGGGGGATTGGGATACGCAGTATTTT	CRGGDWDTQYF
TRBV7-9	few	TRBJ2-5	TRBD2	TGTGCCAGCAGCTTTTCCGGGACTAGCGGCTTCAATGAGCAGTACTTC	CASSFSGTSGFNEQYF
TRBV7-2	once	TRBJ2-5	NA	TGTGCCAGCAGCTTGGCGGGGAAAAAGACCCAGTACTTC	CASSLAGKKTQYF
TRBV4-2	NA	TRBJ2-7	NA	TGTGCCAGCAGCCAAGATGGAGCGGGCACACCCTACGAGCAGTACTTC	CASSQDGAGTPYEQYF
TRBV20-1	NA	TRBJ2-2	TRBD2	TGCAGTGCTAGTATCCGGGGGGGTGACACCGGGGAGCTGTTTTTT	CSASIRGGDTGELFF
TRBV7-8	NA	TRBJ1-5	NA	TGTGCCAGCAGCTTAGGTCGGACGGCCGTTAATCAGCCCCAGCATTTT	CASSLGRTAVNQPQHF
TRBV4-3	few	TRBJ2-2	TRBD2	TGCGCCAGCAGCCAAGACGGGACTAGAGTCGGCGGGGAGCTGTTTTTT	CASSQDGTRVGGELFF
TRBV12-3/TRBV12-4	many	TRBJ2-6	NA	TGTGCCAGCAGCCTTGCAGGGGATGGGGCCAACGTCCTGACTTTC	CASSLAGDGANVLTF
TRBV7-6	many	TRBJ2-7	TRBD1	TGTGCCAGCAGCCTGGGGACAGGGGGCTCCGAGCAGTACTTC	CASSLGTGGSEQYF
TRBV7-9	many	TRBJ2-3	TRBD1	TGTGCCAGCAGCTTAGAGGGCGGGACAGGCATCGTTAGCACAGATACGCAGTATTTT	CASSLEGGTGIVSTDTQYF
TRBV12-3/TRBV12-4	NA	TRBJ1-4	TRBD1	TGTGCCAGCACTCCTGCCCCGACAGGGTTTAATGAAAAACTGTTTTTT	CASTPAPTGFNEKLFF
TRBV18	NA	TRBJ1-1	TRBD1	TGTGCCAGCTCACCACCGGACAGGGGACGGGGCACTGAAGCTTTCTTT	CASSPPDRGRGTEAFF
TRBV7-9	few	TRBJ1-4	NA	TGTGCCAGCAGCCTCCTCCGGGGTCAAATTAATGGAAAACTGTTTTTT	CASSLLRGQINGKLFF
TRBV29-1	NA	TRBJ2-2	NA	TGCAGCGTTGTGGATACCGGGGAGCTGTTTTTT	CSVVDTGELFF
TRBV7-9	NA	TRBJ2-2	TRBD1	TGTGCCAGCAGCCTAGGACAGGGGTCGAACACCGGGGAGCTGTTTTTT	CASSLGQGSNTGELFF
TRBV5-8	many	TRBJ1-6	NA	TGTGCCAGCGAAACGGGGGTCCCCTATAATTCACCCCTCCACTTT	CASETGVPYNSPLHF
TRBV13	many	TRBJ2-1	NA	TGTGCCAGCAGCCCCCTTTTCGACCTGAACAATGAGCAGTTCTTC	CASSPLFDLNNEQFF
TRBV9	many	TRBJ2-1	TRBD2	TGTGCCAGCAGCGTAGTGGCTAGCGGGGGATACAGCTCCTACAATGAGCAGTTCTTC	CASSVVASGGYSSYNEQFF
TRBV6-2/TRBV6-3	few	TRBJ2-3	TRBD2	TGTGCCAGCAGTTACGTATTATCGGGGGGGATCACAGATACGCAGTATTTT	CASSYVLSGGITDTQYF
TRBV9	NA	TRBJ2-1	TRBD2	TGTGCCAGCAGCGTACTAGCGGGAGAGGGAAATGAGCAGTTCTTC	CASSVLAGEGNEQFF
TRBV13	many	TRBJ1-2	NA	TGTGCCAGCAGCTTAACAGGTAGCGGCTACACCTTC	CASSLTGSGYTF
TRBV6-6	NA	TRBJ1-1	NA	TGTGCCAGCAGTTACTCGGGGAGAGGTGAAGCTTTCTTT	CASSYSGRGEAFF
TRBV18	NA	TRBJ2-5	NA	TGTGCCAGCTCACCGACCCAGGGACCTCGAGAGACCCAGTACTTC	CASSPTQGPRETQYF
TRBV29-1	few	TRBJ1-4	NA	TGCAGCGTGGAGGGGGGGCAGAGTGAAAAACTGTTTTTT	CSVEGGQSEKLFF
TRBV2	NA	TRBJ1-3	NA	TGTGCCAGCACAGCGGACCCTCCTGGAAACACCAGATATTTT	CASTADPPGNTRYF
TRBV10-3	once	TRBJ2-1	TRBD2	TGTGCCATCATCCTAGGTGGCGGGAGGGATTACAATGAGCAGTTCTTC	CAIILGGGRDYNEQFF
TRBV20-1	many	TRBJ2-6	NA	TGCAGTGCTACGAGTGCTGGGGCCAACGTCCTGACTTTC	CSATSAGANVLTF
TRBV29-1	many	TRBJ1-2	NA	TGCAGCGTTGGAGAGAGGGCCGGCTACACCTTC	CSVGERAGYTF